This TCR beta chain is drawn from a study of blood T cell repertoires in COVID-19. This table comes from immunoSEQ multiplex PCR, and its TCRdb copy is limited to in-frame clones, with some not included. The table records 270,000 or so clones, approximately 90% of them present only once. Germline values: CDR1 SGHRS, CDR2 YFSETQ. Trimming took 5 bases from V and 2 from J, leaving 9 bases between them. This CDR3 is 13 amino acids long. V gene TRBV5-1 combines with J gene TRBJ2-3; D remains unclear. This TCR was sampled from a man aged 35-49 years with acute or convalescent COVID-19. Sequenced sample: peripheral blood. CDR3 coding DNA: TGCGCCAGCAGGCTAATCCCCACAGATACGCAGTATTTT. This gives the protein CASRLIPTDTQYF.